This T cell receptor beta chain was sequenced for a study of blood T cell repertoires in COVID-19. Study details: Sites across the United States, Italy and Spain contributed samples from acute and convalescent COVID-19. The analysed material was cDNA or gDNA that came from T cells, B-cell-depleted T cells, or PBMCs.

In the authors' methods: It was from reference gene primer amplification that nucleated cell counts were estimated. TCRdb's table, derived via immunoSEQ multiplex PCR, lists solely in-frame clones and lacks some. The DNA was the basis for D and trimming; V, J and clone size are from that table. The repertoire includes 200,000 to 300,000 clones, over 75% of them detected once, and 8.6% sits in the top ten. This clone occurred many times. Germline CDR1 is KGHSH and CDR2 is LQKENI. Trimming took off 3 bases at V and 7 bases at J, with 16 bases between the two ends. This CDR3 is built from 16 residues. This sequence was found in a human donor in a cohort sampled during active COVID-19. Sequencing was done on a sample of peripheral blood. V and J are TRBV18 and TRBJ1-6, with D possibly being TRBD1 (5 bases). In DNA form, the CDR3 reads TGTGCCAGCTCACCGATGGGGGGGAACGGGAATTCACCCCTCCACTTT. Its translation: CASSPMGGNGNSPLHF. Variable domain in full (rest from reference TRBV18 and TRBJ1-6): NAGVMQNPRHLVRRRGQEARLRCSPMKGHSHVYWYRQLPEEGLKFMVYLQKENIIDESGMPKERFSAEFPKEGPSILRIQQVVRGDSAAYFCASSPMGGNGNSPLHFGNGTRLTVT.